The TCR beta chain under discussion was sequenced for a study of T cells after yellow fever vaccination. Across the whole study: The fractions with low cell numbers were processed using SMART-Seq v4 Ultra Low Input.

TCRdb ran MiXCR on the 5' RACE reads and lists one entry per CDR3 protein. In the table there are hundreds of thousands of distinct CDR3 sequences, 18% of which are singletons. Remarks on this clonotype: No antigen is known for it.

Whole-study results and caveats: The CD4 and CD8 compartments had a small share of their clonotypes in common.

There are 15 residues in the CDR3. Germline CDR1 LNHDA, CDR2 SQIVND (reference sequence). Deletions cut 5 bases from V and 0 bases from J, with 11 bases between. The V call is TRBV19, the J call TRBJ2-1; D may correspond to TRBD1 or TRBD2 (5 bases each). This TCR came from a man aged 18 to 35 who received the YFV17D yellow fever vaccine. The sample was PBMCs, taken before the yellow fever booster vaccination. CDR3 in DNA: TGTGCCAGTAGTGCGAGGGGTGGCTCCTACAATGAGCAGTTCTTC. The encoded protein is CASSARGGSYNEQFF. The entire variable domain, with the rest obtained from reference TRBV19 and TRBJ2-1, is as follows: DGGITQSPKYLFRKEGQNVTLSCEQNLNHDAMYWYRQDPGQGLRLIYYSQIVNDFQKGDIAEGYSVSREKKESFPLTVTSAQKNPTAFYLCASSARGGSYNEQFFGPGTRLTVL.